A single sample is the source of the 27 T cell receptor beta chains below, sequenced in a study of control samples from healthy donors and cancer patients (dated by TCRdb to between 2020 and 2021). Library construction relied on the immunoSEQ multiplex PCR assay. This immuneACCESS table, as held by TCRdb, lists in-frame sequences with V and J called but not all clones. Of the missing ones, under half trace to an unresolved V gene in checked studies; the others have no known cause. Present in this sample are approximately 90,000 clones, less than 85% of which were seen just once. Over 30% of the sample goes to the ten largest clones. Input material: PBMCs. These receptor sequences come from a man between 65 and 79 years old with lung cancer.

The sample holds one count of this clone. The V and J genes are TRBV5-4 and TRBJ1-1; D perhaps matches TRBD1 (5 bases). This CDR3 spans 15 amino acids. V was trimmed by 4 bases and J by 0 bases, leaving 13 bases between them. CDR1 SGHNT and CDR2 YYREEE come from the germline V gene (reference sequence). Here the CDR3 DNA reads TGTGCCAGCAGCGCAGCGGGACGTTTGAACACTGAAGCTTTCTTT. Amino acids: CASSAAGRLNTEAFF. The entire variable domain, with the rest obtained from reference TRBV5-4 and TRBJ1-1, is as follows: ETGVTQSPTHLIKTRGQQVTLRCSSQSGHNTVSWYQQALGQGPQFIFQYYREEENGRGNFPPRFSGLQFPNYSSELNVNALELDDSALYLCASSAAGRLNTEAFFGQGTRLTVV.

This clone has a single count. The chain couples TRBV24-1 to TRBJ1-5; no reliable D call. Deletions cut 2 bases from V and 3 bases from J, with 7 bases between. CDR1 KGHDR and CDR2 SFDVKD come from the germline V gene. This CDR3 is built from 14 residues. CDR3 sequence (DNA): TGTGCCACCAGTGATTCCCAGATCAATCAGCCCCAGCATTTT. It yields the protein CATSDSQINQPQHF.

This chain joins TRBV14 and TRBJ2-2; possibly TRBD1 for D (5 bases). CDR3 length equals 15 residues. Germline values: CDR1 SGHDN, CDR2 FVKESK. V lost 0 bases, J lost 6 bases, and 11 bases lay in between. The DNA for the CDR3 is TGTGCCAGCAGCCAAGAGTCAGGACACTCCGGGGAGCTGTTTTTT. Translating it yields CASSQESGHSGELFF.

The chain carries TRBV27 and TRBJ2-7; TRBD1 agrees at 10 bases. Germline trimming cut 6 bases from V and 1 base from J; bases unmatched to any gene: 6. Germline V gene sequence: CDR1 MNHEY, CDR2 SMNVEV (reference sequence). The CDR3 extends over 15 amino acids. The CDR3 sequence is CASSGGQGKSYEQYF. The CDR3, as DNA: TGTGCCAGCAGCGGGGGACAGGGGAAGTCCTACGAGCAGTACTTC.

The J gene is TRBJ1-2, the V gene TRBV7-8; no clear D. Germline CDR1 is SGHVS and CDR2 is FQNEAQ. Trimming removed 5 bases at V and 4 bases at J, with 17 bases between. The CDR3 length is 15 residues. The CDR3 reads CASSPPSVGPYGYTF. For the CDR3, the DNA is TGTGCCAGCAGCCCCCCATCTGTTGGCCCCTATGGCTACACCTTC.

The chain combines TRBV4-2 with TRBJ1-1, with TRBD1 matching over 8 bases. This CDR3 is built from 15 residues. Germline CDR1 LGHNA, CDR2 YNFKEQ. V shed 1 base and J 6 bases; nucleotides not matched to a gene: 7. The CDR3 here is CASSQAGQGTAEAFF. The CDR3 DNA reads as TGTGCCAGCAGCCAAGCCGGACAGGGAACGGCTGAAGCTTTCTTT.

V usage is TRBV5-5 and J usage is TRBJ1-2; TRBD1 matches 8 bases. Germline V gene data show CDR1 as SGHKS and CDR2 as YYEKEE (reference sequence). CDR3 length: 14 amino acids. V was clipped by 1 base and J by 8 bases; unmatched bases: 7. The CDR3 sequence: CASSLIPGGEGYTF. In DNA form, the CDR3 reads TGTGCCAGCAGCTTGATCCCAGGGGGCGAGGGCTACACCTTC. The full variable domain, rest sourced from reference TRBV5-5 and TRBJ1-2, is DAGVTQSPTHLIKTRGQQVTLRCSPISGHKSVSWYQQVLGQGPQFIFQYYEKEERGRGNFPDRFSARQFPNYSSELNVNALLLGDSALYLCASSLIPGGEGYTFGSGTRLTVV.

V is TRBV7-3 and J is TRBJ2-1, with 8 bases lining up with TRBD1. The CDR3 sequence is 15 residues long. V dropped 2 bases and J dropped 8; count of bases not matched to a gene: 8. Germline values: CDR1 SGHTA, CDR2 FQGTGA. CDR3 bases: TGTGCCAGCAGCTTAGCGTCGGACAGGGAATATGAGCAGTTCTTC. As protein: CASSLASDREYEQFF.

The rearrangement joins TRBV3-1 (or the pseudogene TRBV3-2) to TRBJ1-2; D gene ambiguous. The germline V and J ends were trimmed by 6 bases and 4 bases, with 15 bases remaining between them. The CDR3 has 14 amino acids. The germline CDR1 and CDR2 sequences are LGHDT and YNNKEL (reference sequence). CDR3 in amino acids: CASSPSQAAYGYTF. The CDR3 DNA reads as TGTGCCAGCAGTCCGAGCCAGGCCGCCTATGGCTACACCTTC.

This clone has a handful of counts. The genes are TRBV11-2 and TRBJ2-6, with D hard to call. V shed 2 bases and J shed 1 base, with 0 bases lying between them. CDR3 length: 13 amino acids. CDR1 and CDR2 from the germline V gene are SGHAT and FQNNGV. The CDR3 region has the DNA TGTGCCAGCAGCTTATCTGGGGCCAACGTCCTGACTTTC. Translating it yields CASSLSGANVLTF.

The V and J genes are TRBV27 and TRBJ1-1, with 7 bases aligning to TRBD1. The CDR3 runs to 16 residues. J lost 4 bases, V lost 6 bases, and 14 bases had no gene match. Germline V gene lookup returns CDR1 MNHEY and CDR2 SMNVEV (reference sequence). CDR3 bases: TGTGCCAGCAGGCAGCAGAAGGGGGCGCAGGGCACTGAAGCTTTCTTT. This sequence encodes CASRQQKGAQGTEAFF.

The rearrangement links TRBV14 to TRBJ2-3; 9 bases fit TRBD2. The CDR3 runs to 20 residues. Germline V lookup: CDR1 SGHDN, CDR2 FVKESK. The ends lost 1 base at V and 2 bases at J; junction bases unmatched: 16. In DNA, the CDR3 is TGTGCCAGCAGCCAAGGGGTTCTAGCGGGGACCAAACTCTACACAGATACGCAGTATTTT. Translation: CASSQGVLAGTKLYTDTQYF. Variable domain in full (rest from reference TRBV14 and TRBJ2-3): EAGVTQFPSHSVIEKGQTVTLRCDPISGHDNLYWYRRVMGKEIKFLLHFVKESKQDESGMPNNRFLAERTGGTYSTLKVQPAELEDSGVYFCASSQGVLAGTKLYTDTQYFGPGTRLTVL.

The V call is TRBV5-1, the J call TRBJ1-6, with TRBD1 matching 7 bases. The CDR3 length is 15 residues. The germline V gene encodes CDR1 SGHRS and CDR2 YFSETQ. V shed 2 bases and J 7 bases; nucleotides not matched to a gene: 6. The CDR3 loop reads CASSLTGERNSPLHF. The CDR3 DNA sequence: TGCGCCAGCAGCTTAACAGGGGAAAGAAATTCACCCCTCCACTTT.

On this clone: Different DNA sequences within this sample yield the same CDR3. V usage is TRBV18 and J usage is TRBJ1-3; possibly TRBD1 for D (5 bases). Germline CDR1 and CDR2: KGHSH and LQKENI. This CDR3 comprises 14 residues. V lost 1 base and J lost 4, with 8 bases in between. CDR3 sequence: CASSPQGSGNTIYF. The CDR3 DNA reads TGTGCCAGCTCACCACAGGGGTCGGGAAACACCATATATTTT.

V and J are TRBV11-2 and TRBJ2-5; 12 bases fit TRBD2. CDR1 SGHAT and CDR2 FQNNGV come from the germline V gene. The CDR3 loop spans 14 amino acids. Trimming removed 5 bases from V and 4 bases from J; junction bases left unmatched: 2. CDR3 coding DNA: TGTGCCAGCAGCCTAGCGGGGGGGTTAGAGACCCAGTACTTC. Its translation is CASSLAGGLETQYF.

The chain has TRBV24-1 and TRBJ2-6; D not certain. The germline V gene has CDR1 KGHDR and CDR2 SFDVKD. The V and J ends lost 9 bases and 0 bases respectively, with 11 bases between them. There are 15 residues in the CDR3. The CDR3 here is CATSDVSSGANVLTF. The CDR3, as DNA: TGTGCCACCTCCGACGTTAGCTCTGGGGCCAACGTCCTGACTTTC.

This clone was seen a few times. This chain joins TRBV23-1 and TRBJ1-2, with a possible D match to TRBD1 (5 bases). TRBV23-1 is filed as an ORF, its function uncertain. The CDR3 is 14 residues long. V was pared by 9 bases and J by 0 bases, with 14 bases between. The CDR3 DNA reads TGCGCCAGTCCGGAGGGGCCATCTAACTATGGCTACACCTTC. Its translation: CASPEGPSNYGYTF.

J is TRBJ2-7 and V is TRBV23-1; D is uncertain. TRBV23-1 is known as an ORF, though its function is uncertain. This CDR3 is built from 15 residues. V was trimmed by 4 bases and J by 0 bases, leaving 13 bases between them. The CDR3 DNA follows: TGCGCCAGCAGTCCCCCCCCCAGCACCTCCTACGAGCAGTACTTC. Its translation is CASSPPPSTSYEQYF.

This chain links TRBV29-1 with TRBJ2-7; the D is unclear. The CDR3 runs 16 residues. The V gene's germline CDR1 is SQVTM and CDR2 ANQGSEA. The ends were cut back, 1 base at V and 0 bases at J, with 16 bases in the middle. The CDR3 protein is CSVEGVRDSSSYEQYF. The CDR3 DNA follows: TGCAGCGTTGAAGGGGTCCGAGACTCCAGCTCCTACGAGCAGTACTTC.

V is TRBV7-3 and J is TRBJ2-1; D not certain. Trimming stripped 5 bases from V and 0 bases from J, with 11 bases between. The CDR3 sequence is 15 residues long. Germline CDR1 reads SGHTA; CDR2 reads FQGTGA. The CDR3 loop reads CASSPRVSSYNEQFF. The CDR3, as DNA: TGTGCCAGCAGCCCCCGGGTTAGCTCCTACAATGAGCAGTTCTTC.

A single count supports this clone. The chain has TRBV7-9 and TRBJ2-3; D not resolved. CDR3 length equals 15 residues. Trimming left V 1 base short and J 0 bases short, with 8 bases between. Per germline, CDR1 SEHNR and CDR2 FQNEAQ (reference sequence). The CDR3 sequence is CASSLVVGSTDTQYF. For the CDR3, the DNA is TGTGCCAGCAGCTTAGTGGTCGGGAGCACAGATACGCAGTATTTT.

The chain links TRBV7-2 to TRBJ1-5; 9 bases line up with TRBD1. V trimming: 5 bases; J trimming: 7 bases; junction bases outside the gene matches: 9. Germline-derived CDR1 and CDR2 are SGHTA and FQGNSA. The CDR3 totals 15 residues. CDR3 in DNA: TGTGCCAGCAGCCCACGGACAGGGGCCCGGCAGCCCCAGCATTTT. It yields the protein CASSPRTGARQPQHF.

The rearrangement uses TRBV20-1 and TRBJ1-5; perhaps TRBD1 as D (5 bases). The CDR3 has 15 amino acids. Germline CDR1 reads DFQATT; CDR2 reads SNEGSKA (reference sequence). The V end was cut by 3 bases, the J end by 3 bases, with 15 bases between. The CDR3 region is CSASHPQVPNQPQHF. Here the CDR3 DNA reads TGCAGTGCTAGTCACCCACAGGTCCCCAATCAGCCCCAGCATTTT.

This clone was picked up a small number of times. CDR3 in DNA: TGTGCCAGCAGTTACGGACAGGGAGGTCATGGCTACACCTTC. Translation: CASSYGQGGHGYTF. The chain has TRBV6-5 and TRBJ1-2; 8 bases agree with TRBD1. V lost 2 bases to trimming and J lost 6 bases; unmatched junction nucleotides: 5. Germline V lookup: CDR1 MNHEY, CDR2 SVGAGI. The CDR3 is made up of 14 amino acids.

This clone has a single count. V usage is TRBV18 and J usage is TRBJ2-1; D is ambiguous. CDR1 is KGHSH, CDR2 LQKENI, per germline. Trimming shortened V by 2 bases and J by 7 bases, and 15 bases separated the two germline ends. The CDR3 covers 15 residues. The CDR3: CASSPLNIASNEQFF. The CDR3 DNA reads TGTGCCAGCTCACCATTGAACATAGCCTCTAATGAGCAGTTCTTC. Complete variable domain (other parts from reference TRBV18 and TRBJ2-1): NAGVMQNPRHLVRRRGQEARLRCSPMKGHSHVYWYRQLPEEGLKFMVYLQKENIIDESGMPKERFSAEFPKEGPSILRIQQVVRGDSAAYFCASSPLNIASNEQFFGPGTRLTVL.

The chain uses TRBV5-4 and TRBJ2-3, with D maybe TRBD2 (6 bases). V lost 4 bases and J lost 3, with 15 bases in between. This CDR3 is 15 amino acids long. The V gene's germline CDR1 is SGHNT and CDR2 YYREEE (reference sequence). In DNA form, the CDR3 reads TGTGCCAGCAGCCCCCCTCTCGGGGGAACAGATACGCAGTATTTT. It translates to CASSPPLGGTDTQYF.

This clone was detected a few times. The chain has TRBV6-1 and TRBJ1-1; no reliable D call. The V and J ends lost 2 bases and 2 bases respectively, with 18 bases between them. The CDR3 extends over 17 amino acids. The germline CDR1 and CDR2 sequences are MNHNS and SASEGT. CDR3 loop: CASSEKMRVPPNTEAFF. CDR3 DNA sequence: TGTGCCAGCAGTGAAAAAATGAGGGTACCCCCTAACACTGAAGCTTTCTTT.